A single sample is the source of the 5 T cell receptor beta chains below, sequenced in a study of T cell responses to AZD1222 COVID-19 vaccine. Only in-frame clones appear in the TCRdb table, and some are missing; sequencing was by immunoSEQ multiplex PCR. There are 100,000 to 150,000 clones in the sample; 75% to 90% occur only once, and 5.5% to 7% lies in the top ten. The sequenced sample was peripheral blood, obtained on day 0 of AZD1222 vaccination. These receptors all stem from an adult in good health.

The chain carries TRBV29-1 and TRBJ1-5; TRBD1 is a possible D gene (5 bases). This CDR3 comprises 12 residues. Germline V gene sequence: CDR1 SQVTM, CDR2 ANQGSEA. V lost 5 bases and J 4 bases, leaving 9 bases between the germline ends. The CDR3 reads CSVRQGNQPQHF. The CDR3 DNA is TGCAGCGTTCGGCAGGGTAATCAGCCCCAGCATTTT.

The chain links TRBV5-1 to TRBJ1-2; D is possibly TRBD1 (5 bases). Germline-derived CDR1 and CDR2 are SGHRS and YFSETQ. With 0 bases removed from V and 4 bases from J, the gap between germline ends came to 10 bases. The CDR3 is made up of 14 amino acids. The CDR3: CASSLEGGGYGYTF. The DNA for the CDR3 is TGCGCCAGCAGCTTGGAAGGTGGGGGCTATGGCTACACCTTC.

The chain employs TRBV5-1 and TRBJ1-2, with 8 bases that match TRBD1. This CDR3 has 14 residues. Trimming took 4 bases from V and 2 from J; bases not matched to a gene: 4. Per germline, CDR1 SGHRS and CDR2 YFSETQ. The CDR3 DNA sequence: TGCGCCAGCAGCCTACGGACAGGGAACTATGGCTACACCTTC. Translating it yields CASSLRTGNYGYTF.

The chain has TRBV19 and TRBJ2-5, with 8 bases that match TRBD2. The CDR3 runs to 13 residues. CDR1 and CDR2 from the germline V gene are LNHDA and SQIVND (reference sequence). The trim removed 10 bases at V and 6 bases at J, leaving 10 bases unmatched. In DNA form, the CDR3 reads TGTGCCACCGGGGGGGGCGGGGGAAAGACCCAGTACTTC. This sequence encodes CATGGGGGKTQYF.

The rearrangement joins TRBV6-2 or TRBV6-3 to TRBJ1-2; TRBD1 might be the D (5 bases). The germline V gene has CDR1 MNHEY and CDR2 SVGEGT. The CDR3 is 16 residues long. Trimming left V 5 bases short and J 3 bases short, with 19 bases between. CDR3 residues: CASSDPRRRGHYGYTF. CDR3 coding DNA: TGTGCCAGCAGTGACCCCCGGCGTCGGGGCCACTATGGCTACACCTTC.